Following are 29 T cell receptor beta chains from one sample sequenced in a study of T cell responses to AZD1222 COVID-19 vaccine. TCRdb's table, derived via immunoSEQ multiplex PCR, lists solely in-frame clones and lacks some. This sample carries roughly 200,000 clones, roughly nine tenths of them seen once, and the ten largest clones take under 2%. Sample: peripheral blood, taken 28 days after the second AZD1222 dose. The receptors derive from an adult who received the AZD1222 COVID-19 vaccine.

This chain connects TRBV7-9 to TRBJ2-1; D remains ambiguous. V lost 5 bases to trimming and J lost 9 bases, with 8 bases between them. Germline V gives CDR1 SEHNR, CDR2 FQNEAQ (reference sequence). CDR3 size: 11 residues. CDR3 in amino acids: CASSPPGEQFF. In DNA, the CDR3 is TGTGCCAGCAGCCCACCGGGTGAGCAGTTCTTC.

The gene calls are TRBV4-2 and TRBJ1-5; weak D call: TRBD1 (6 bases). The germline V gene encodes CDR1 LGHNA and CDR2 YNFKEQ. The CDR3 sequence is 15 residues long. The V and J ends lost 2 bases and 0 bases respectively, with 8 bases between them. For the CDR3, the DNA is TGTGCCAGCAGCCAAACAGGGTATAGCAATCAGCCCCAGCATTTT. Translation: CASSQTGYSNQPQHF.

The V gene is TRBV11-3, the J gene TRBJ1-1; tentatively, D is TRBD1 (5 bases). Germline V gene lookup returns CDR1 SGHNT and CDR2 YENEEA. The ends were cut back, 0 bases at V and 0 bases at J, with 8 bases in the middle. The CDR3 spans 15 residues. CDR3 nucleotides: TGTGCCAGCAGCTTAGATGGGGCAGTGAACACTGAAGCTTTCTTT. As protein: CASSLDGAVNTEAFF.

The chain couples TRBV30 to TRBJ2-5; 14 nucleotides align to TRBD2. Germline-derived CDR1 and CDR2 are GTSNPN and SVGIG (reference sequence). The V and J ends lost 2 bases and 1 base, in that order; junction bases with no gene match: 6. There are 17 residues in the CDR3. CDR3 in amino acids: CAWSTGLAGGLQETQYF. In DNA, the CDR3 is TGTGCCTGGAGTACCGGACTAGCGGGGGGACTCCAAGAGACCCAGTACTTC.

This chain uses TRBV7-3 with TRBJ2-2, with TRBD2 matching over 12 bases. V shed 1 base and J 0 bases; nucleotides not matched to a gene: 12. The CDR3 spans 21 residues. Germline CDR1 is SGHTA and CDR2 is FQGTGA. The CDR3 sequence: CASSLSPSGLAGGPNTGELFF. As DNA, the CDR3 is TGTGCCAGCAGCTTAAGTCCCTCCGGGCTAGCGGGAGGGCCGAACACCGGGGAGCTGTTTTTT.

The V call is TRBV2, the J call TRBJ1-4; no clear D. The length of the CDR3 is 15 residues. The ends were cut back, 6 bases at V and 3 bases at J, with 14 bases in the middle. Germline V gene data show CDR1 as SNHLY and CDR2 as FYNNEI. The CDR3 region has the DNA TGTGCCAGCAGCGTGGTTTGGGGTTCTAATGAAAAACTGTTTTTT. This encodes CASSVVWGSNEKLFF. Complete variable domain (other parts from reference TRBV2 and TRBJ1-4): EPEVTQTPSHQVTQMGQEVILRCVPISNHLYFYWYRQILGQKVEFLVSFYNNEISEKSEIFDDQFSVERPDGSNFTLKIRSTKLEDSAMYFCASSVVWGSNEKLFFGSGTQLSVL.

The CDR3: CASSLTGVSSYEQYF. DNA of the CDR3: TGTGCCAGCAGCTTAACCGGGGTGAGCTCCTACGAGCAGTACTTC. The chain employs TRBV7-8 and TRBJ2-7, with a possible D match to TRBD2 (5 bases). The V end lost 2 bases, the J end lost 0 bases, and 11 bases lay between the germline ends. This CDR3 is built from 15 residues. Per the germline V gene, CDR1 is SGHVS and CDR2 is FQNEAQ.

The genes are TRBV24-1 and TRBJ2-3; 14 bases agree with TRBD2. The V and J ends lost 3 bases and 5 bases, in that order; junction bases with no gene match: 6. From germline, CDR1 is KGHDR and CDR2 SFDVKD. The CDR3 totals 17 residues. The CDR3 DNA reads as TGTGCCACCAGTGATGCAGGGACTAGCGGGAGACGAGATACGCAGTATTTT. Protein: CATSDAGTSGRRDTQYF.

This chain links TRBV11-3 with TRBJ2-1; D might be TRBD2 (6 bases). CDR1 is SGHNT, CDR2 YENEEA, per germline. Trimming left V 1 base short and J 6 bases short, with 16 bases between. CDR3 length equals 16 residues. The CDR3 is CASSLGTTAMGNEQFF. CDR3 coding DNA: TGTGCCAGCAGCTTAGGGACTACCGCAATGGGCAATGAGCAGTTCTTC.

The CDR3, as DNA: TGTGCCACCAGCAGAGATGTAGCGGGGAACACCGGGGAGCTGTTTTTT. It specifies CATSRDVAGNTGELFF. The chain employs TRBV15 and TRBJ2-2, with 7 bases matching TRBD2. J was trimmed by 1 base and V by 0 bases; bases with no gene match: 2. The CDR3 is made up of 16 amino acids. Germline V gene sequence: CDR1 LNHNV, CDR2 YYDKDF (reference sequence).

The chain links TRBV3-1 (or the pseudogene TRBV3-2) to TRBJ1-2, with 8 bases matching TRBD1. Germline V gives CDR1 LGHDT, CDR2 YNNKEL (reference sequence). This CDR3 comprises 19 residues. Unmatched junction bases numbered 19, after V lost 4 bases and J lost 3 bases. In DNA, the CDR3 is TGTGCCAGCAGCCCGTATCCGGGACAGGCCAGACGTGGTGACTATGGCTACACCTTC. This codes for CASSPYPGQARRGDYGYTF.

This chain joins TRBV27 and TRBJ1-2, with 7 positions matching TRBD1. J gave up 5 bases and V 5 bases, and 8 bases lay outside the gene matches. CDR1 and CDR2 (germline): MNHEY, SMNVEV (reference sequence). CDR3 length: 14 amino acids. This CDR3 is CASSTSGGIYGYTF. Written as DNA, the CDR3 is TGTGCCAGCAGTACTTCAGGGGGAATTTATGGCTACACCTTC.

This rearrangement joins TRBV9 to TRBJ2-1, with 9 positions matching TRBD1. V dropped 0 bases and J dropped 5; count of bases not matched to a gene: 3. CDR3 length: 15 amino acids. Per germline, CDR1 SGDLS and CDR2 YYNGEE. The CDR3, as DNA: TGTGCCAGCAGCGTAGGGGACAGGGATAACAATGAGCAGTTCTTC. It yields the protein CASSVGDRDNNEQFF. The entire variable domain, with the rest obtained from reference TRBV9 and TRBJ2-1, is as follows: DSGVTQTPKHLITATGQRVTLRCSPRSGDLSVYWYQQSLDQGLQFLIQYYNGEERAKGNILERFSAQQFPDLHSELNLSSLELGDSALYFCASSVGDRDNNEQFFGPGTRLTVL.

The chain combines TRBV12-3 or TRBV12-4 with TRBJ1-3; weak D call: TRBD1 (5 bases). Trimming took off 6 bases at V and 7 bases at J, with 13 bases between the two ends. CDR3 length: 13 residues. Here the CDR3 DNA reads TGTGCCAGCAGCCTGGGAAGGGGTAACACCATATATTTT. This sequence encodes CASSLGRGNTIYF.

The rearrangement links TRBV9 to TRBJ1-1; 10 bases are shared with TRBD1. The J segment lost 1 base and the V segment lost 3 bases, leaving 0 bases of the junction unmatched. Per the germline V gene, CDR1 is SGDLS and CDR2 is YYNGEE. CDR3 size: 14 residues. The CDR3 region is CASSGTGGNTEAFF. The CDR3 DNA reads TGTGCCAGCAGCGGGACAGGGGGGAACACTGAAGCTTTCTTT.

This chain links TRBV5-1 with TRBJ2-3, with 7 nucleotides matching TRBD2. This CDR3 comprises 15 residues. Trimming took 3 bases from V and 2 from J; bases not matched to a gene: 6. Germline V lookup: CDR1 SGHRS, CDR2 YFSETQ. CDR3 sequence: CASSSTSANTDTQYF. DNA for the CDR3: TGCGCCAGCAGCTCAACTAGCGCCAACACAGATACGCAGTATTTT.

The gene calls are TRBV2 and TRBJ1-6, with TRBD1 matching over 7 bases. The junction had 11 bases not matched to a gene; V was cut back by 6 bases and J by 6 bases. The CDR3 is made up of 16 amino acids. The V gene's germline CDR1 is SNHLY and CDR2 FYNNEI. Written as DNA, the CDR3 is TGTGCCAGCAGGGTAGGCCAGGGGGTGCTTAATTCACCCCTCCACTTT. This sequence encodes CASRVGQGVLNSPLHF.

CDR3 nucleotides: TGTGCCAGTAGTATCAGACTAGCGGGAACCTACGAGCAGTACTTC. Its translation: CASSIRLAGTYEQYF. V gene TRBV19 combines with J gene TRBJ2-7; 11 bases are shared with TRBD2. Germline V gene sequence: CDR1 LNHDA, CDR2 SQIVND (reference sequence). V shed 3 bases, J shed 2 bases, and the junction held 3 bases outside the gene matches. This CDR3 contains 15 residues.

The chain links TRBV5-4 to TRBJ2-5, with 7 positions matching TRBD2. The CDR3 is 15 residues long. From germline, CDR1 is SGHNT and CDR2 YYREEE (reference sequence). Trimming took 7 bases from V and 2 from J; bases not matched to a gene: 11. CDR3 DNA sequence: TGTGCCAGCGGGGGGAGGGGCCTCGGGCAAGAGACCCAGTACTTC. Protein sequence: CASGGRGLGQETQYF.

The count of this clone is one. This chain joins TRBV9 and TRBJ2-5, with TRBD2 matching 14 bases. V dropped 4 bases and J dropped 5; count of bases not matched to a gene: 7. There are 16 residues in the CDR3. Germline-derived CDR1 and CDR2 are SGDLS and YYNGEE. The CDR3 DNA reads TGTGCCAGCAGCCCCGGACTAGCGGGAGGAGGGGAGACCCAGTACTTC. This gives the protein CASSPGLAGGGETQYF.

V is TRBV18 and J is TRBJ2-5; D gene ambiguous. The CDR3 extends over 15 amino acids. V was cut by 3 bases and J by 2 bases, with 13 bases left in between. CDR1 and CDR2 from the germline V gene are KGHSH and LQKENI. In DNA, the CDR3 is TGTGCCAGCTCACCGGGCTCAGGAAAACAAGAGACCCAGTACTTC. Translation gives CASSPGSGKQETQYF.

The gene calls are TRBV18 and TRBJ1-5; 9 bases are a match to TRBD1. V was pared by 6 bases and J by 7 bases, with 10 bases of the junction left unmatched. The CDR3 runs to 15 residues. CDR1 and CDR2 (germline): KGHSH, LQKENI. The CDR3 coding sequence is TGTGCCAGCTCTCTTGGGACAGGGTCGCGACAGCCCCAGCATTTT. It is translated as CASSLGTGSRQPQHF.

Here the CDR3 reads CASSQVGYRARRETQYF. In DNA, the CDR3 is TGTGCCAGCAGCCAAGTCGGGTACAGGGCAAGGCGAGAGACCCAGTACTTC. The chain is built from TRBV3-1 (or the pseudogene TRBV3-2) and TRBJ2-5, with TRBD1 as a possible D gene (6 bases). The V end lost 1 base, the J end lost 4 bases, and 19 bases lay between the germline ends. This CDR3 is 17 amino acids long. The germline gives CDR1 LGHDT, CDR2 YNNKEL (reference sequence).

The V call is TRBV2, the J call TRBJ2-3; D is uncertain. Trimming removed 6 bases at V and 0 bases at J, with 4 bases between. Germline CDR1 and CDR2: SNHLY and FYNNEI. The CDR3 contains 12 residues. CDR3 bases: TGTGCCAGCAGGCAGAGCACAGATACGCAGTATTTT. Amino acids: CASRQSTDTQYF.

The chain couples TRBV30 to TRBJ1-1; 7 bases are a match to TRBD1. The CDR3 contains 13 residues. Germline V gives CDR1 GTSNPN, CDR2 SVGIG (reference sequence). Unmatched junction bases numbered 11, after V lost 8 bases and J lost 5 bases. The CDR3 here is CASQGQAGTEAFF. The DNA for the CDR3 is TGTGCCAGCCAAGGACAGGCAGGGACTGAAGCTTTCTTT. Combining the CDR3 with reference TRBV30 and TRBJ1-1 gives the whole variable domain SQTIHQWPATLVQPVGSPLSLECTVEGTSNPNLYWYRQAAGRGLQLLFYSVGIGQISSEVPQNLSASRPQDRQFILSSKKLLLSDSGFYLCASQGQAGTEAFFGQGTRLTVV.

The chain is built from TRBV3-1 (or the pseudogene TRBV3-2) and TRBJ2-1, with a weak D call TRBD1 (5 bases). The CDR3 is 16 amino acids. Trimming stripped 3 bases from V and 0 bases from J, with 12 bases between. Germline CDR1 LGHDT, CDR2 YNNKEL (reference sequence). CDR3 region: CASSHDGRGSYNEQFF. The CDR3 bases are TGTGCCAGCAGCCATGATGGAAGGGGCTCCTACAATGAGCAGTTCTTC.

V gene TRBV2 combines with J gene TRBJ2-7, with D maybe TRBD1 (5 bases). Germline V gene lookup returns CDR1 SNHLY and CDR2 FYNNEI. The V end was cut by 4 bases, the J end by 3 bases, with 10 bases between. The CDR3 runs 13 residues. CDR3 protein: CASSGQTNYEQYF. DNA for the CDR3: TGTGCCAGCAGTGGACAGACAAACTACGAGCAGTACTTC.

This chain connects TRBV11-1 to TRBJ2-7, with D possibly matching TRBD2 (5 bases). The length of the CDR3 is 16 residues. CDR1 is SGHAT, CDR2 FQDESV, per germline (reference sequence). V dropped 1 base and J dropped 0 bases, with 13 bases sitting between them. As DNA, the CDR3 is TGTGCCAGCAGCTTAGTCATGGACTCCAGCTCCTACGAGCAGTACTTC. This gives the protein CASSLVMDSSSYEQYF.

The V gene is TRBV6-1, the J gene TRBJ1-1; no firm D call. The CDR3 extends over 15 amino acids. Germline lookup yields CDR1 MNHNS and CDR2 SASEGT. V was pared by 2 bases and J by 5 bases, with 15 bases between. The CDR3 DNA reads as TGTGCCAGCAGTGAACGCCCGGGGTCGAGAACTGAAGCTTTCTTT. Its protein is CASSERPGSRTEAFF.